Each of the 7 T cell receptor beta chains below was sequenced from the same sample in a study of regulatory T cells in long-lasting Graves disease. Researchers made TCR beta libraries by using iRepertoire HTBI primers and running Arm-PCR on CDR3 regions. TCRdb re-derived calls from the multiplex PCR reads in MiXCR, one entry per CDR3 protein. Of 400,000 or so distinct CDR3 sequences detected, less than 25% appear once; the ten largest clones hold 20% to 25%. This sample's time point: persistent/refractory GD, antithyroid drugs over 5 years with positive TRAb. After RNA was extracted from PBMCs, the TCR library was made from it. Sequences were derived from peripheral blood mononuclear cells (PBMCs), sampled when the disease was refractory, from a patient treated with antithyroid drugs. Source of these receptors: a female donor with Graves disease.

This clonotype has at least ten counts. The CDR3 loop is CSASRTSGTGTQYF. In DNA, the CDR3 is TGCAGTGCTAGTCGGACTAGCGGTACAGGGACCCAGTACTTC. This sequence joins TRBV20-1 and TRBJ2-5, with TRBD2 matching over 10 bases. J was trimmed by 7 bases and V by 3 bases; bases with no gene match: 8. CDR3 length: 14 residues. Germline values: CDR1 DFQATT, CDR2 SNEGSKA (reference sequence).

The chain recombines TRBV7-8 with TRBJ1-3; D unresolved. The CDR3 has 16 residues. V was pared by 4 bases and J by 0 bases, with 13 bases between. The germline gives CDR1 SGHVS, CDR2 FQNEAQ. The CDR3 spells CASSYQEGISGNTIYF. Written as DNA, the CDR3 is TGTGCCAGCAGCTACCAGGAGGGCATCTCTGGAAACACCATATATTTT.

There are many counts of this clonotype. This chain uses TRBV6-5 with TRBJ1-1, with D perhaps TRBD1 (6 bases). The CDR3 has 15 amino acids. Trimming left V 0 bases short and J 3 bases short, with 11 bases between. Germline CDR1 reads MNHEY; CDR2 reads SVGAGI. The CDR3 nucleotides are TGTGCCAGCAGTTACTCGGACAGTTTATACACTGAAGCTTTCTTT. Residues: CASSYSDSLYTEAFF.

This clonotype has more than one count but fewer than ten. The chain joins TRBV19 to TRBJ2-2, with D possibly being TRBD1 (6 bases). Looked up from germline, CDR1 is LNHDA and CDR2 is SQIVND (reference sequence). The CDR3 totals 14 residues. V lost 5 bases, J lost 4 bases, and 11 bases lay in between. The CDR3 DNA sequence: TGTGCCAGTAGTCAGGGGCGGGTCACCGGGGAGCTGTTTTTT. As protein: CASSQGRVTGELFF. Full variable domain (rest looked up from reference TRBV19 and TRBJ2-2): DGGITQSPKYLFRKEGQNVTLSCEQNLNHDAMYWYRQDPGQGLRLIYYSQIVNDFQKGDIAEGYSVSREKKESFPLTVTSAQKNPTAFYLCASSQGRVTGELFFGEGSRLTVL.

The CDR3 loop reads CASSTGRRQYF. The CDR3 DNA sequence: TGTGCCAGCAGCACCGGACGCCGGCAGTACTTC. This sequence joins TRBV7-9 and TRBJ2-7; D not certain. Germline-derived CDR1 and CDR2 are SEHNR and FQNEAQ (reference sequence). The CDR3 sequence is 11 residues long. The ends were cut back, 5 bases at V and 9 bases at J, with 11 bases in the middle. The full variable domain, in which reference TRBV7-9 and TRBJ2-7 provide the parts outside the CDR3, is DTGVSQNPRHKITKRGQNVTFRCDPISEHNRLYWYRQTLGQGPEFLTYFQNEAQLEKSRLLSDRFSAERPKGSFSTLEIQRTEQGDSAMYLCASSTGRRQYFGPGTRLTVT.

This clonotype occurred many times. This chain links TRBV5-1 with TRBJ2-6; the D gene is possibly TRBD1 (6 bases). In germline, CDR1 is SGHRS, CDR2 YFSETQ. This CDR3 is 16 amino acids long. V lost 4 bases and J lost 1, with 12 bases in between. CDR3 region: CASSQDSFSGANVLTF. The CDR3 DNA is TGCGCCAGCAGCCAGGACAGCTTTTCTGGGGCCAACGTCCTGACTTTC.

The V call is TRBV29-1, the J call TRBJ2-7; 8 bases are a match to TRBD1. Unmatched junction bases numbered 5, after V lost 0 bases and J lost 4 bases. The CDR3 extends over 14 amino acids. Germline loops: CDR1 SQVTM, CDR2 ANQGSEA. The CDR3 DNA is TGCAGCGTTGAAGATCGGCACAGGGGGTACGAGCAGTACTTC. Protein: CSVEDRHRGYEQYF.